This T cell receptor (beta chain) came from a study of blood T cell repertoires in COVID-19. Study in general: COVID-19 samples from acute and convalescent phases originated in the United States, Italy and Spain. PBMCs, B-cell-depleted T cells, or T cells were the source of the cDNA or gDNA that made up the material.

The CDR3 runs to 13 residues. Germline V gene sequence: CDR1 SEHNR, CDR2 FQNEAQ (reference sequence). V lost 4 bases, J lost 8 bases, and 7 bases stayed unmatched. In the source study's methods: Estimates of nucleated cell counts were drawn from the amplification of reference gene primers. Method: immunoSEQ multiplex PCR; TCRdb's copy keeps in-frame clones and lacks some. The V and J calls and clone size come from that table; D and trimming were worked out from the DNA. There are about 280,000 clones in the sample; approximately 90% occur only once, and about 4.2% lies in the top ten. The specimen sequenced was peripheral blood. The TCR was taken from a man between 35 and 55 years old with acute or convalescent COVID-19. The chain links TRBV7-9 to TRBJ1-2, with 7 bases that match TRBD1. CDR3 coding DNA: TGTGCCAGCAGCTCGACAGGGAGGAACGGCTACACCTTC. Translating it yields CASSSTGRNGYTF.